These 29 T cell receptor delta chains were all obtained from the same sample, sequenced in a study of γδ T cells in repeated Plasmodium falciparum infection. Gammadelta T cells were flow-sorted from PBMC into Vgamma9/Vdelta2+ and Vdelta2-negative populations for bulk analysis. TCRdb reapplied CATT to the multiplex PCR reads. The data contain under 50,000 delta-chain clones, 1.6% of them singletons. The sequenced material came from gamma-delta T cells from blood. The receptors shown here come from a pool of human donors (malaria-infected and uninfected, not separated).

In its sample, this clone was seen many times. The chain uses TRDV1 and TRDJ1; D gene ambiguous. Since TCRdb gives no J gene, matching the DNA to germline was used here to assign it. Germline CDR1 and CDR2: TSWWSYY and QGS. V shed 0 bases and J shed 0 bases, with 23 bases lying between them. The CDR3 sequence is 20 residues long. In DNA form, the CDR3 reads TGTGCTCTTGGGGAACTAAGCCTCCGGAACTTGTACCTGTACACCGATAAACTCATCTTT. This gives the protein CALGELSLRNLYLYTDKLIF.

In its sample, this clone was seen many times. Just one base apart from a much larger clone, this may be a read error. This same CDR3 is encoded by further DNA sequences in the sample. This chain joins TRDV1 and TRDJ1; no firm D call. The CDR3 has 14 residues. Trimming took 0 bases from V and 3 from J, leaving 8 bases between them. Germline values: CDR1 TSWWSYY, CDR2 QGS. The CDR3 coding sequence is TGTGCTCTTGGGGAACTCATCGGATCCGATAAACTCATCTTT. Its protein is CALGELIGSDKLIF.

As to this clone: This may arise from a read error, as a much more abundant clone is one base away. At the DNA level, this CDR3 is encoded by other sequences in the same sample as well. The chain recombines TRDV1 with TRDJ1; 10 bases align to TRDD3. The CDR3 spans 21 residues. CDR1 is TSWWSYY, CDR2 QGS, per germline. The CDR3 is CALGELYTVLGDWQYTDKLIF. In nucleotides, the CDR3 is TGTGCTCTTGGGGAACTATACACCGTACTGGGGGATTGGCAGTACACCGATAAGCTCATCTTT.

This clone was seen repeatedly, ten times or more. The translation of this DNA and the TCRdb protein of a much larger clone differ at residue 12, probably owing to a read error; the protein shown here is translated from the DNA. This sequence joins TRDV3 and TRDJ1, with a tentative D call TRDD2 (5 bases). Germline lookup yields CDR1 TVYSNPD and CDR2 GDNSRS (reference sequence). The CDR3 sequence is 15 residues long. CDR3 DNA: TGTGCCTTTAGTACCGCCTACTCCCTTACCGATAGACTCATCTTT. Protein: CAFSTAYSLTDRLIF.

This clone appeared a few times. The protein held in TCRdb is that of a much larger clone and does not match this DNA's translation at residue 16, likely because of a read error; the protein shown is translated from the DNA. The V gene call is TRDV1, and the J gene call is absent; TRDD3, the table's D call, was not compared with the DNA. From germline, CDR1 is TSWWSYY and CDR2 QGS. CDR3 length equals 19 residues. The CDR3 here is CALGEVNFYPGILTDNLIF. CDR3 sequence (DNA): TGTGCTCTTGGGGAAGTGAATTTCTACCCCGGGATTCTGACCGATAACCTCATCTTT.

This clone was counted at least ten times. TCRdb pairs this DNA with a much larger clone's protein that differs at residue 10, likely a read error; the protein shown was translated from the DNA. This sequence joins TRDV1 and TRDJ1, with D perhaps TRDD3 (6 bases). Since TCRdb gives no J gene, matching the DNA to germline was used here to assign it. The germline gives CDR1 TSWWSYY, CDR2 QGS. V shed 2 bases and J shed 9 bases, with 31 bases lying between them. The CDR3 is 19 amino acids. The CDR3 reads CALGEFSKRSRTGFKELIF. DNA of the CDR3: TGTGCTCTTGGGGAATTCTCTAAAAGATCCCGTACTGGGTTTAAGGAACTCATCTTT.

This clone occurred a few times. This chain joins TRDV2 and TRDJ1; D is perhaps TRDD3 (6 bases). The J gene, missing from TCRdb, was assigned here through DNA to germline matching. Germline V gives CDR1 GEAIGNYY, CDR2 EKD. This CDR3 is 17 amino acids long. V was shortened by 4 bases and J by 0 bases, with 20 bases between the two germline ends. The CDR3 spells CACERLGRRKYTDKLIF. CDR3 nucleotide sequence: TGTGCCTGTGAACGGCTGGGGCGGAGGAAGTACACCGATAAACTCATCTTT.

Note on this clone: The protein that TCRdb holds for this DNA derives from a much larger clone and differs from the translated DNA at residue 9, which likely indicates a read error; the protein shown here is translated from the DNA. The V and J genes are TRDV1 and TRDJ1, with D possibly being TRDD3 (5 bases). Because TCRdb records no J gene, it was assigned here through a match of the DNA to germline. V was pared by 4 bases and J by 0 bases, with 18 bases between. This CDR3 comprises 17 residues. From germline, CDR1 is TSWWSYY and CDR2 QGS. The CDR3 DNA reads TGTGCTCTTGGGGTTAGAGGGGGGGTCCCCTACACCGATAAACTCATCTTT. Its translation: CALGVRGGVPYTDKLIF.

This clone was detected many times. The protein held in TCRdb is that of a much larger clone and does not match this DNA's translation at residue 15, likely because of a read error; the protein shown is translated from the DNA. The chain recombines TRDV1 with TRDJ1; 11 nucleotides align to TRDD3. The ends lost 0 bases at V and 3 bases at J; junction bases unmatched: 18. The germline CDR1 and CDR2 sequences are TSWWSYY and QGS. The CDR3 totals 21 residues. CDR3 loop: CALGELHPTPDGGYGPDKLIF. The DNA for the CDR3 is TGTGCTCTTGGGGAACTTCACCCTACCCCAGATGGGGGATACGGCCCCGATAAACTCATCTTT.

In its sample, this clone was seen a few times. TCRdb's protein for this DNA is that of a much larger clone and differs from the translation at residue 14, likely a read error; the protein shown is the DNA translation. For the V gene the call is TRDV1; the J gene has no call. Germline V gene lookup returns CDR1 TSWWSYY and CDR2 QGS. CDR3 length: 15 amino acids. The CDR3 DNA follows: TGTGCTCTTGGGGAACTTTTCGTGGACACCGATAAACTCACCTTT. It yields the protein CALGELFVDTDKLTF.

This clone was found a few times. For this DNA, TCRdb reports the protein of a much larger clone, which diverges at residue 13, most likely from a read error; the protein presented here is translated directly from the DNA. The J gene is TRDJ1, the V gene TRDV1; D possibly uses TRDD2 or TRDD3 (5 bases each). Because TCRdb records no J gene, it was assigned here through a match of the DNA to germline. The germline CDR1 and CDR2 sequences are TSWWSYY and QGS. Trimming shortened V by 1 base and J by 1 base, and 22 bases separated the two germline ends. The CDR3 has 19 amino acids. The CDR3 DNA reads TGTGCTCTTGGGGAACGGTTCCTGGCGACGGGGACCCCCACCGATAAACTCATCTTT. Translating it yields CALGERFLATGTPTDKLIF.

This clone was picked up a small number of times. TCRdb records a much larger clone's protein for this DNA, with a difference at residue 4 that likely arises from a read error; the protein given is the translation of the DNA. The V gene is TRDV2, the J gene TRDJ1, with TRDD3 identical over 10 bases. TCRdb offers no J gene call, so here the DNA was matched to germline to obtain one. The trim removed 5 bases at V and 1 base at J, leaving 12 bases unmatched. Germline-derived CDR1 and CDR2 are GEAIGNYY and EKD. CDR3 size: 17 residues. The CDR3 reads CACGILGDTSSTDKLIF. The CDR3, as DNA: TGTGCCTGTGGCATCTTGGGGGATACTTCTTCCACCGATAAACTCATCTTT.

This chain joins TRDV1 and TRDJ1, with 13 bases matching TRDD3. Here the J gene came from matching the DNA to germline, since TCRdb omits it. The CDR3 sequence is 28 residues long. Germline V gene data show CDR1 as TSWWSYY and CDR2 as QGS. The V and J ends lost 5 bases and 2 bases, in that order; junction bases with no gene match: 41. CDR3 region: CALGKDVVAFLRPSTGGYAPRWTDKLIF. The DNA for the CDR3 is TGTGCTCTTGGGAAGGACGTCGTCGCCTTCCTACGACCTAGTACTGGGGGATACGCACCCCGGTGGACCGATAAACTCATCTTT.

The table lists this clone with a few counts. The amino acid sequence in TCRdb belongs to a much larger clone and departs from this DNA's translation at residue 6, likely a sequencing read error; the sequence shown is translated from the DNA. CDR3 sequence: CALGPRSLFPVDWGIRPNTDKLIF. CDR3 sequence (DNA): TGTGCTCTTGGGCCTAGAAGCCTTTTCCCCGTCGACTGGGGGATACGCCCAAACACCGATAAACTCATCTTT. The genes are TRDV1 and TRDJ1, with TRDD3 matching 13 bases. The J gene is absent in TCRdb and was assigned here via DNA matching to germline. Germline CDR1 is TSWWSYY and CDR2 is QGS. The CDR3 contains 24 residues. Trimming removed 5 bases from V and 0 bases from J; junction bases left unmatched: 27.

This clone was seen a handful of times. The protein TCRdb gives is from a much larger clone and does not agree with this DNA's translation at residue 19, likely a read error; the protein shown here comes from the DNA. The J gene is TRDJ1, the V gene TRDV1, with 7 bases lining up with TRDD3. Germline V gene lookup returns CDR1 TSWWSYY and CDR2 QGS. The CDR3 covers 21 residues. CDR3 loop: CALGEGSFPLAPLGITDKFIF. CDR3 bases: TGTGCTCTTGGGGAAGGGAGCTTTCCCCTGGCACCACTGGGGATTACCGATAAATTCATCTTT.

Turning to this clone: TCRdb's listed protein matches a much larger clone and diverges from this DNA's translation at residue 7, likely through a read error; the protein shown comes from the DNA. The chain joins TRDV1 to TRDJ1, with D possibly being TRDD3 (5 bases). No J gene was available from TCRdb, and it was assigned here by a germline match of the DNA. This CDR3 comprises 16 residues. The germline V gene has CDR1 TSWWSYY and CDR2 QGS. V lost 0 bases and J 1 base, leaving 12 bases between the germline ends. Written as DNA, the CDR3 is TGTGCTCTTGGGGAACTGGATGTGGGGTCCACCGATAAACTCATCTTT. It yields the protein CALGELDVGSTDKLIF.

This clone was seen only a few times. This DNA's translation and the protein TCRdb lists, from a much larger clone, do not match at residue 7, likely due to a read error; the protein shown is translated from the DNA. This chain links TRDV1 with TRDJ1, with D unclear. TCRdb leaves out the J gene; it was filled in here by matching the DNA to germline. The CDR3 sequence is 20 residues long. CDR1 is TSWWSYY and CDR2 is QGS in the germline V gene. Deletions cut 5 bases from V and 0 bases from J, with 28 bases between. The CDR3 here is CALGPFFSSVRVSYTDKLIF. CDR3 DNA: TGTGCTCTTGGGCCTTTCTTCTCCTCCGTACGAGTTTCTTACACCGATAAACTCATCTTT.

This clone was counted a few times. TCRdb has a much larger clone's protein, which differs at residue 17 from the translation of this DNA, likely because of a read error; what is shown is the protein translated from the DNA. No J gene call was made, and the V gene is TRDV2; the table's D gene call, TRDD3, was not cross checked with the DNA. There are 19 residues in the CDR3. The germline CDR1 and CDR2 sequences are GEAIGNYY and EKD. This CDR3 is CACDTFSYGGYGYTDKFIF. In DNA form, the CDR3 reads TGTGCCTGTGACACCTTTTCCTACGGGGGATACGGGTACACCGATAAATTCATCTTT.

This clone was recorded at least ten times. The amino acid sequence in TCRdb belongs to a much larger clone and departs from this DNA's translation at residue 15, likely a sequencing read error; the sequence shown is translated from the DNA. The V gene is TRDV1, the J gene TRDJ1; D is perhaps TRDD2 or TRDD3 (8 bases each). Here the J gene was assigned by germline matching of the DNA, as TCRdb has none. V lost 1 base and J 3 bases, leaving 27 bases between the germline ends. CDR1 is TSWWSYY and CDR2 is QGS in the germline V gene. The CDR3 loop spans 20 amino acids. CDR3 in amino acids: CALGEPLFLHLGIPADKLIF. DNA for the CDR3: TGTGCTCTTGGGGAACCACTCTTCCTACATTTGGGGATACCTGCCGATAAACTCATCTTT.

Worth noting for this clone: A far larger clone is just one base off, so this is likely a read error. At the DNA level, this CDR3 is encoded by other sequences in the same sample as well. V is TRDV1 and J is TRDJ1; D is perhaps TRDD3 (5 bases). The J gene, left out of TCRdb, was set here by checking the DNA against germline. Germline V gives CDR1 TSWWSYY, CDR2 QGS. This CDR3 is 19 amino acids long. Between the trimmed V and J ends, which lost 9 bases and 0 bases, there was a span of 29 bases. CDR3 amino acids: CALVPAHAGGGSYTDKLIF. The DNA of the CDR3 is TGTGCTCTCGTACCAGCGCACGCTGGCGGGGGGTCTTACACCGATAAACTCATCTTT.

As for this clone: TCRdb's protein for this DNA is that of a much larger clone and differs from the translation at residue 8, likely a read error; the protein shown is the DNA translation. The CDR3 reads CAFFAGTCPGLGKLIF. The CDR3 nucleotides are TGTGCCTTTTTTGCGGGAACCTGCCCGGGCCTCGGTAAACTCATCTTT. The chain couples TRDV3 to TRDJ1; no firm D call. Trimming shortened V by 2 bases and J by 7 bases, and 26 bases separated the two germline ends. This CDR3 spans 16 amino acids. Germline CDR1 TVYSNPD, CDR2 GDNSRS (reference sequence).

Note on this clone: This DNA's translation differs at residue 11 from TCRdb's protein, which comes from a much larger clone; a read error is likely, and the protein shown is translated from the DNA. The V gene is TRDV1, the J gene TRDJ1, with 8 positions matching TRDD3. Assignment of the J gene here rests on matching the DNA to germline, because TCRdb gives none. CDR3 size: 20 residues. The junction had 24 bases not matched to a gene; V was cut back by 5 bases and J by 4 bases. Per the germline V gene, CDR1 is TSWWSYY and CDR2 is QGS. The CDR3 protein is CALGFDFYWGVRKGGDKLIF. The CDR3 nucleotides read TGTGCTCTTGGGTTCGACTTCTACTGGGGGGTACGGAAAGGGGGCGATAAACTCATCTTT.

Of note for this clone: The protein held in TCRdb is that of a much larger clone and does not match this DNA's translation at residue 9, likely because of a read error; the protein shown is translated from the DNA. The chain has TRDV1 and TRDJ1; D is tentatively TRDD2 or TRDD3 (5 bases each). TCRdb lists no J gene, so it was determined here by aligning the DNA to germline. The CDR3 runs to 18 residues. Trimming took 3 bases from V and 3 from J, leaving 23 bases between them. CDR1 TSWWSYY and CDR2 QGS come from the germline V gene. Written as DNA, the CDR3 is TGTGCTCTTGGGGACCACCTACGTGTTACTGGTACTGCCGATAAACTCATCTTT. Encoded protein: CALGDHLRVTGTADKLIF.

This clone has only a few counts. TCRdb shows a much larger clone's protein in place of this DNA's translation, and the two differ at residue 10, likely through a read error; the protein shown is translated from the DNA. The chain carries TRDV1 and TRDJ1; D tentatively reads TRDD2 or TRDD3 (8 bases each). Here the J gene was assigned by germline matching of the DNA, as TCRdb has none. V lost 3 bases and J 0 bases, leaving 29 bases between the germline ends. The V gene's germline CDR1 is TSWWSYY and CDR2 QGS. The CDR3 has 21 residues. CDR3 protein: CALGEVFLRLWGKLYTDKLIF. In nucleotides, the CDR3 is TGTGCTCTTGGGGAGGTCTTCCTACGACTCTGGGGGAAACTGTACACCGATAAACTCATCTTT.

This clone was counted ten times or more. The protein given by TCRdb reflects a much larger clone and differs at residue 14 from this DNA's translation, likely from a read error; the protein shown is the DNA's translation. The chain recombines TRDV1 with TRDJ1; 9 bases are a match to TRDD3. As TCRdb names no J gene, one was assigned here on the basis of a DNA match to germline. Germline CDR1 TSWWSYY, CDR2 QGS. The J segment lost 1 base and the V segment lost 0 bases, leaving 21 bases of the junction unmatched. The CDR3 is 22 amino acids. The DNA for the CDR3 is TGTGCTCTTGGGGAACTAAAGGCCTCCTTGGCTGGGGGATTAACCTGCACCGATAAACTCATCTTT. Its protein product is CALGELKASLAGGLTCTDKLIF.

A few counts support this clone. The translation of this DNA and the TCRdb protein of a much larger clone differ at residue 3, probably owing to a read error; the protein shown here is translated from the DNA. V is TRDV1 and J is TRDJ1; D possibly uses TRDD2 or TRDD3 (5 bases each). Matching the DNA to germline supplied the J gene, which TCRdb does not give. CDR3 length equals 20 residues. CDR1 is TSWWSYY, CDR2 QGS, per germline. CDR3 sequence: CAFGEPYLVPNRAYTDKLIF. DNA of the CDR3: TGTGCTTTTGGGGAACCCTACCTCGTCCCAAACAGGGCGTACACCGATAAACTCATCTTT.

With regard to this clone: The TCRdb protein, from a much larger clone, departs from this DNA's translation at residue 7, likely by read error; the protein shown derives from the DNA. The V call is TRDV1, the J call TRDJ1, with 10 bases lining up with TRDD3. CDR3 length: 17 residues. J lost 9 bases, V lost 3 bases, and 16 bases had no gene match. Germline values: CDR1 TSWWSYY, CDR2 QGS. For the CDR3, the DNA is TGTGCTCTTGGGGACCCGGGAATCATGCGGGGGATACGGCAACTCATCTTT. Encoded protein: CALGDPGIMRGIRQLIF.

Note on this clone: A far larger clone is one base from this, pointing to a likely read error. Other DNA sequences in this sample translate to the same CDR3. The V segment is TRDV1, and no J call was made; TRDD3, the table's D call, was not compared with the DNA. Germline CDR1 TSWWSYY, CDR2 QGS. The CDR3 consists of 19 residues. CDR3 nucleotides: TGTGCTCTTGGGGAACAGGGTCCCGGCCTACTGGGTTTAGTCGATAAGCTCATCTTT. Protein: CALGEQGPGLLGLVDKLIF.

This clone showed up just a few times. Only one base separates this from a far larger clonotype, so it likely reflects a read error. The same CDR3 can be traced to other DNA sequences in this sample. The CDR3 region is CALGEPLTRTPTDKLIF. CDR3 nucleotide sequence: TGTGCCCTTGGGGAACCCCTAACCCGTACCCCCACCGATAAACTCATCTTT. The chain joins TRDV1 to TRDJ1; D may be TRDD3 (5 bases). The J gene, absent from TCRdb, was called here by matching the DNA to germline. Germline V gene data show CDR1 as TSWWSYY and CDR2 as QGS. CDR3 length equals 17 residues.